Below, one TCR beta chain is given with its context. The junction departs from the called germline gene at one end, perhaps through a read error. The data were obtained in a study of CD8+CD57+ T cells in acquired aplastic anemia. TCR beta VDJ and CDR3 profiling used genomic DNA as template. TCRdb re-called the reads with MiXCR, one entry per CDR3 protein. The data contain 200,000 to 300,000 distinct CDR3 sequences, roughly 80% of them seen just once; the ten biggest clones take up about two fifths. This CDR3 has 16 residues. Germline CDR1 reads SNHLY; CDR2 reads FYNNEI. Individuals selected for sequencing had exhibited CD8+CD57+ cell expansion on flow cytometry.

The sequenced sample was sorted CD4+, CD8+, or CD8+CD57+ T cells (not recorded which) from PBMCs. This sequence joins TRBV2 and TRBJ1-2, with 10 positions matching TRBD1. The receptor was derived from a human donor with aplastic anemia. The CDR3 DNA sequence: TGTGCCAGCGGCGCACGGGACAGGGGCTTGGACTATGGCTACTCCTTC. Translating gives CASGARDRGLDYGYSF. Complete variable domain (other parts from reference TRBV2 and TRBJ1-2): EPEVTQTPSHQVTQMGQEVILRCVPISNHLYFYWYRQILGQKVEFLVSFYNNEISEKSEIFDDQFSVERPDGSNFTLKIRSTKLEDSAMYFCASGARDRGLDYGYSFGSGTRLTVV.